This T cell receptor beta chain appears in the sequencing data of a study of cytomegalovirus exposure and HLA in healthy donors. A note on this clone: What it binds is not known.

Notes on the study in general: The study put 150 to 200 TCR beta chains on its list as cytomegalovirus-associated. Researchers reported in a later analysis that a missense DCLRE1C variant was tied to TCR beta V- and J-gene trimming. Immune exposure was documented only through CMV serostatus.

13 Jbeta primers and 60 Vbeta primers were used for the PCR. The assay was immunoSEQ multiplex PCR, and TCRdb's table has in-frame clones only and misses some. The table lists under 150,000 clones, more than 80% of them singletons, with under 3.5% in the top ten. What was sequenced was PBMCs. The clonotype comes from a male donor in good health and CMV-seronegative.

Here the CDR3 DNA reads TGTGCCAGCAGCTCACAGGGGACCTACGAGCAGTACTTC. Its translation: CASSSQGTYEQYF. The chain is built from TRBV7-9 and TRBJ2-7, with 7 bases matching TRBD1. V was clipped by 4 bases and J by 2 bases; unmatched bases: 2. This CDR3 comprises 13 residues. Germline CDR1 is SEHNR and CDR2 is FQNEAQ (reference sequence).